This T cell receptor beta chain was identified during a study of cytomegalovirus exposure and HLA in healthy donors (dated by TCRdb to the late 2010s). For context, the study as a whole: In an earlier analysis of fewer than 750 of the donors, 276 Gb of sequence data and just under 120 million unique TCR beta sequences from roughly 200 million T cells were reported. Approximately 310 gigabases of sequencing data and approximately 93 million unique TCR sequences were included in an early release covering over 600 HLA-typed donors. Among the 398 genotyped donors, 81% belonged to the genetic ancestry cluster associated with self-reported Caucasian donors. The study aimed to test whether signatures of past pathogen exposure could be identified by cataloging public T cell receptors. Using immunosequencing, the study profiled T cell repertoires from about 650 subjects and related those repertoires to cytomegalovirus serostatus. In addition to the first cohort of 666 subjects, a separate validation cohort of 120 different subjects was used. The study combined high-throughput TCR immunosequencing, statistical association of individual TCRs with disease status, and machine learning to predict cytomegalovirus infection status. A later analysis re-examined previously published TCR beta repertoires from roughly 720 donors and added high-resolution HLA genotyping to investigate patterns of TCR occurrence. In the later analysis, no new phenotypic data were used to find candidate immune exposures; instead, reliance was placed on TCR beta sequences and their occurrence across donors. To decide whether each TCR beta V gene segment behaved as functional or pseudogenic, an earlier analysis of nearly 600 of the donors relied on high-throughput TCR beta sequencing. Alongside the repertoire data, information on donor age, sex, ethnicity and CMV serostatus was compiled. A later genetic analysis used genome-wide SNP genotypes for about three fifths of the 666 donors, treating that subset as a discovery cohort. All discovery cohort repertoires had been generated using a single sequencing platform. HLA typing included class I and class II loci at four-digit resolution. Typing coverage varied by locus: roughly 620-640 donors for A, B, C, DRB1 and DQB1; 500 to 550 for DQA1; more than 600 for DPA1; around 490 for DPB1. Roughly 5 DR-DQ haplotypes were handled as single units for association and clustering because linkage in the cohort was strong. Among about 370 genotyped donors of the cohort, an average of around 250,000 unique TCR beta nucleotide sequences was sequenced per donor, of which about 18% were non-productive. On the study overall, not on this receptor specifically: A cluster of highly shared sequence variants was judged likely to represent a technical artifact of the sequencing pipeline. This cohort had only TCR beta chains sequenced, and the lack of alpha or paired-chain data limited which features could be detected. HLA typing was unavailable for some donors at each locus, so association tests used only the typed subset. A further reported finding was that TCR beta sequences accurately predicted the HLA-A and HLA-B alleles for most subjects in the first cohort. According to a later analysis, parvovirus B19, influenza, CMV and Epstein-Barr virus appeared linked to several top co-occurrence clusters. Across donors, most TCR sequences were observed very rarely, whereas some public TCRs were present in many individuals. When HLA alleles, especially DR and DQ, strongly co-occurred, attributing TCR associations to individual alleles was difficult. A later analysis found that TCR association rates varied across HLA loci, with DRB1 alleles showing the most associated TCRs and HLA-C alleles the fewest. In a later analysis, 16,951 TCR beta sequences were associated with specific HLA alleles at a false discovery rate of 0.05. According to a later genetic analysis, donors in an Asian-associated ancestry cluster had fewer N-insertions in productive TCRs than the roughly 700-donor mean. In an earlier analysis of 587 of the donors, most TCR beta V segments appeared in productive rearrangements about 90% or about 30% of the time, broadly matching IMGT annotations. Some IMGT-functional V segments, including TRBV6-2 and TRBV6-3, could not be told apart with the 87-base-pair reads, so those segments were excluded. Linkage disequilibrium might explain the correlated functional status among segregating V segments, but an unknown experimental factor could not be excluded. The study gave a list of 150 to 200 TCR beta chains associated with cytomegalovirus. According to a later analysis, most CMV-associated TCR beta chains appeared to be HLA-restricted, and the HLA associations seemed to be driven largely by CMV exposure. For the cohort, immune exposure information was limited to CMV serostatus. The classifier was reported to diagnose cytomegalovirus status with high specificity and sensitivity in both the original and validation cohorts. Around 16 rarely observed V segments, including chromosome 9 orphons, were excluded from the earlier analysis of a few hundred of the donors because counts were too low. In a later analysis, HLA-associated TCR beta chains showed more clonal expansion and lower generation probabilities than non-associated chains that were equally common. Sequencing depth was assumed to be roughly uniform across donors in the presence/absence analyses, though that assumption may not hold. A few of the identified cytomegalovirus-associated TCR beta chains were confirmed in vitro to be specific for cytomegalovirus antigens. The authors suggested that the approach could potentially be extended to other disease states and immunological phenotypes. V-gene and J-gene trimming of TCR beta chains was associated with a missense DCLRE1C variant in a later genetic analysis, and the association was replicated in an independent cohort.

This clone is a singleton in its sample. Its specific antigen is unknown. At one of its ends the junction is not consistent with the germline gene, which may arise from a read error. The cohort was made up of under 800 healthy bone marrow donors. At the time of sampling, every cohort member was nominally healthy, though immune exposures that went unrecorded were likely present. The donor was CMV seropositive and was included in the group of 250 to 350 seropositive cohort members. Each donor provided a peripheral blood sample, and peripheral blood mononuclear cells were used for TCR beta sequencing. Genomic DNA was extracted from the blood cell samples with the Qiagen DNeasy Blood Extraction Kit. Preparation of the library involved the immunoSEQ multiplex PCR assay. A mixture of 60 forward primers for TCR Vbeta segments and 13 reverse primers for TCR Jbeta segments was used in the multiplex PCR. The CDR3 region of rearranged TCR beta genes was amplified from genomic DNA with a multiplex PCR assay. Amplified TCR beta libraries were sequenced as 87-base-pair reads on the Illumina HiSeq System. In the source study's methods: A later analysis tallied around 80 million unique TCR beta chains across the roughly 610 repertoires, and some 10 million of those chains were shared by two or more donors. Raw reads were error-corrected and collapsed into unique sequences with a nearest-neighbor algorithm that merged closely related sequences to remove PCR and sequencing errors. To assign V, D and J gene segments, CDR3 sequences were aligned to IMGT reference sequences. For a sequence to be retained, at least a six-nucleotide match to both a V gene segment and a J gene segment was required. A rearrangement was called productive if the CDR3 had no stop codons and remained in frame with V and J, and every other rearrangement was called non-productive. CDR3 was defined by IMGT convention, running from the second conserved V-encoded cysteine to the conserved J-encoded phenylalanine. The earlier analysis of more than 450 of the donors excluded sequences that lacked an unambiguous match to a single V gene segment. In an earlier analysis of 500 to 750 of the donors, V segments were called functional above 56.7% productive rearrangements and were called segregating when the between-donor standard deviation exceeded 5%. A statistical classification framework was developed to diagnose cytomegalovirus status using the catalog of TCR beta chain sequences. In a later analysis, TCR nucleotide sequences were compared against IMGT/GENE-DB human TR gene sequences so that V and J genes could be assigned. Using the TCRdist pipeline, a later analysis assigned CDR3 sequences along with most-parsimonious VDJ recombination scenarios. In a later analysis, every TCR beta chain was defined by the combination of its CDR3 amino acid sequence and its V-gene family, and reads without a unique V-gene family were dropped. A later analysis removed 450 to 600 highly shared, low-generation-probability nucleotide sequences to deal with suspected cross-contamination and a sequencing artifact. In a later analysis, a clonal expansion index for each public chain was calculated from normalized within-repertoire ranks of inferred template counts. A later analysis computed generation probabilities with a VDJ recombination model fitted to out-of-frame rearrangements, and checked the results against IGoR. Hypergeometric tests were used in a later analysis to score TCR-TCR, TCR-HLA and TCR-CMV co-occurrence, with a repertoire-size bias correction applied to the TCR pairs. To estimate false discovery rates, a later analysis permuted the HLA or CMV assignments 20 times. A later analysis grouped co-occurring TCRs with DBSCAN, adding TCRdist sequence similarity when clustering within HLA-allele-positive subsets. Repertoires with fewer than 30,000 or more than 120,000 public chains, plus five repertoires with anomalous nucleotide sharing, were excluded from co-occurrence clustering. TCRdb's version of the immuneACCESS table is confined to in-frame rearrangements and falls short of the full clone set. An unresolved V gene accounts for under half of the shortfall where checked; the remainder is of unknown origin. The V and J calls and the clone size are those of that table, but D and trimming were determined from the DNA. For this sample the table gives more than 85,000 clones, of which 70% to 80% were detected only once. Around a tenth of the sample comes from the top ten.

Reading the germline V gene (reference sequence) gives CDR1 SSHAT and CDR2 FNYEAQ. Reading from cysteine to phenylalanine, the CDR3 counts 15 amino acids. Only the CDR3 DNA is retained, 45 bases long and in frame from the first base. The chain joins TRBV7-7 to TRBJ2-1; a tentative D call is TRBD2 (7 bases match). Sequenced: PBMCs. The receptor's source is a male donor in good health and CMV-seropositive. The CDR3 is CASSLGGGAGGEQFF. The bases read TGTGCTAGCAGCTTAGGGGGGGGAGCCGGTGGTGAGCAGTTCTTC.